The 22 T cell receptor beta chains reported below all come from one sample, sequenced in a study of OX40 agonist ivuxolimab in advanced cancers. Data came from immunoSEQ multiplex PCR; TCRdb stores just in-frame clones and leaves some out. Of about 84,000 clones listed, 85% to 95% were seen once; the top ten hold approximately 0.43%. The source was CD4+ or CD8+ T cells sorted from blood, collected in a trial of the OX40 agonist ivuxolimab. The origin of the receptors is an adult with an advanced solid tumor such as melanoma, head and neck, liver or kidney cancer.

The rearrangement joins TRBV10-3 to TRBJ1-1; D is undetermined. The CDR3 has 13 residues. Trimming removed 2 bases at V and 0 bases at J, with 4 bases between. Germline V lookup: CDR1 ENHRY, CDR2 SYGVKD. The CDR3 sequence is CAISEILNTEAFF. The CDR3 DNA follows: TGTGCCATCAGTGAGATTCTGAACACTGAAGCTTTCTTT.

This sequence joins TRBV7-3 and TRBJ2-1, with D perhaps TRBD1 (5 bases). The germline V and J ends were trimmed by 5 bases and 1 base, with 15 bases remaining between them. In germline, CDR1 is SGHTA, CDR2 FQGTGA. CDR3 length equals 16 residues. CDR3 in DNA: TGTGCCAGCAGCCCGGCAGGGTTGAAATCCTACAATGAGCAGTTCTTC. Protein: CASSPAGLKSYNEQFF.

The CDR3 nucleotides are TGCGCCAGCAGCCAGCCCGGGACCCATTACAATGAGCAGTTCTTC. Protein: CASSQPGTHYNEQFF. The chain is built from TRBV4-3 and TRBJ2-1; the D gene could be TRBD1 or TRBD2 (5 bases each). This CDR3 has 15 residues. V shed 3 bases and J shed 4 bases, with 13 bases lying between them. The germline gives CDR1 LGHNA, CDR2 YSLEER.

CDR3: CATPGFPGGFGGYTF. The CDR3 nucleotides read TGTGCCACCCCCGGGTTTCCAGGGGGCTTTGGTGGCTACACCTTC. This chain links TRBV28 with TRBJ1-2, with 8 bases fitting TRBD1. Germline V gene sequence: CDR1 MDHEN, CDR2 SYDVKM. Trimming removed 10 bases from V and 7 bases from J; junction bases left unmatched: 17. The CDR3 spans 15 residues.

The chain combines TRBV19 with TRBJ1-1; D is undetermined. V lost 3 bases to trimming and J lost 4 bases, with 12 bases between them. The CDR3 has 14 amino acids. Germline values: CDR1 LNHDA, CDR2 SQIVND (reference sequence). CDR3 in DNA: TGTGCCAGTAGTATTGGGTTTGGGGTCACTGAAGCTTTCTTT. This codes for CASSIGFGVTEAFF. Using reference TRBV19 and TRBJ1-1 for the parts outside the CDR3, the full variable domain is DGGITQSPKYLFRKEGQNVTLSCEQNLNHDAMYWYRQDPGQGLRLIYYSQIVNDFQKGDIAEGYSVSREKKESFPLTVTSAQKNPTAFYLCASSIGFGVTEAFFGQGTRLTVV.

The genes are TRBV11-2 and TRBJ2-7, with a weak D call TRBD1 (5 bases). V was clipped by 5 bases and J by 4 bases, with 12 bases between them. The CDR3 length is 13 residues. Looked up from germline, CDR1 is SGHAT and CDR2 is FQNNGV. DNA of the CDR3: TGTGCCAGCAGCGTCAGGGTCGGATACGAGCAGTACTTC. It encodes CASSVRVGYEQYF.

This chain links TRBV7-2 with TRBJ2-1; D remains unclear. The V gene lost 6 bases and the J gene lost 4 bases, with 25 bases spanning the gap. The CDR3 length is 18 residues. Germline V gene sequence: CDR1 SGHTA, CDR2 FQGNSA. The CDR3 bases are TGTGCCAGCAGTCTCCGAGTCCAGGACGGTATGGGGTACAATGAGCAGTTCTTC. It specifies CASSLRVQDGMGYNEQFF.

This chain uses TRBV19 with TRBJ2-5, with a tentative D call TRBD1 (6 bases). The CDR3 is made up of 14 amino acids. Trimming took 7 bases from V and 7 from J, leaving 19 bases between them. From germline, CDR1 is LNHDA and CDR2 SQIVND (reference sequence). Written as DNA, the CDR3 is TGTGCCAGTACCGAAACACAGGGAGCGGTGACCCAGTACTTC. It specifies CASTETQGAVTQYF. Looking up the rest from reference TRBV19 and TRBJ2-5 gives the full variable domain: DGGITQSPKYLFRKEGQNVTLSCEQNLNHDAMYWYRQDPGQGLRLIYYSQIVNDFQKGDIAEGYSVSREKKESFPLTVTSAQKNPTAFYLCASTETQGAVTQYFGPGTRLLVL.

The chain carries TRBV19 and TRBJ1-1, with 10 bases lining up with TRBD1. Germline V gene data show CDR1 as LNHDA and CDR2 as SQIVND (reference sequence). This CDR3 is 14 amino acids long. V gave up 8 bases and J gave up 7 bases; unmatched junction bases: 10. CDR3 in DNA: TGTGCCAGTTCTAAGACAGGGGGCGGATTTGAAGCTTTCTTT. Translated, it gives CASSKTGGGFEAFF.

The chain links TRBV6-5 to TRBJ2-1; D is perhaps TRBD2 (5 bases). V was cut by 6 bases and J by 8 bases, with 17 bases left in between. CDR1 is MNHEY and CDR2 is SVGAGI in the germline V gene. The CDR3 runs to 14 residues. The CDR3 loop is CASRRTLPGDEQFF. DNA for the CDR3: TGTGCCAGCAGGCGGACTTTGCCGGGCGATGAGCAGTTCTTC.

The chain is built from TRBV9 and TRBJ2-3; 12 bases match TRBD2. J gave up 4 bases and V 4 bases, and 4 bases lay outside the gene matches. Per germline, CDR1 SGDLS and CDR2 YYNGEE. The CDR3 is 15 amino acids. In DNA, the CDR3 is TGTGCCAGCAGCCTAGCGGGGGGGCGGGCAGATACGCAGTATTTT. It specifies CASSLAGGRADTQYF. The complete variable domain, with remaining parts taken from reference TRBV9 and TRBJ2-3, reads DSGVTQTPKHLITATGQRVTLRCSPRSGDLSVYWYQQSLDQGLQFLIQYYNGEERAKGNILERFSAQQFPDLHSELNLSSLELGDSALYFCASSLAGGRADTQYFGPGTRLTVL.

The rearrangement joins TRBV28 to TRBJ2-7; perhaps TRBD2 as D (6 bases). The V and J ends lost 5 bases and 2 bases respectively, with 16 bases between them. The CDR3 totals 15 residues. Germline assignment: CDR1 MDHEN and CDR2 SYDVKM. As DNA, the CDR3 is TGTGCCAGCAGTGGGGGGACCGGATCGACCTACGAGCAGTACTTC. This translates into CASSGGTGSTYEQYF.

The chain recombines TRBV9 with TRBJ2-6; D is perhaps TRBD2 (5 bases). CDR1 and CDR2 (germline): SGDLS, YYNGEE. V was cut by 0 bases and J by 0 bases, with 10 bases left in between. The CDR3 extends over 17 amino acids. CDR3 nucleotide sequence: TGTGCCAGCAGCGTAGGTCCGGGAAACTCTGGGGCCAACGTCCTGACTTTC. This translates into CASSVGPGNSGANVLTF.

The J gene is TRBJ2-5, the V gene TRBV11-2; 11 bases align to TRBD2. Germline-derived CDR1 and CDR2 are SGHAT and FQNNGV. Unmatched junction bases numbered 4, after V lost 0 bases and J lost 4 bases. This CDR3 spans 16 amino acids. The CDR3 bases are TGTGCCAGCAGCTTAGATCCGCTAGCGGGGGGAGAGACCCAGTACTTC. It codes for CASSLDPLAGGETQYF. Full variable domain (remainder filled in from reference TRBV11-2 and TRBJ2-5): EAGVAQSPRYKIIEKRQSVAFWCNPISGHATLYWYQQILGQGPKLLIQFQNNGVVDDSQLPKDRFSAERLKGVDSTLKIQPAKLEDSAVYLCASSLDPLAGGETQYFGPGTRLLVL.

This clone was found once. J is TRBJ2-1 and V is TRBV29-1; D is undetermined. CDR1 and CDR2 from the germline V gene are SQVTM and ANQGSEA. CDR3 length: 13 residues. Trimming pared 8 bases from V and 7 bases from J, leaving 18 bases between. The CDR3: CSTIPGLGNEQFF. CDR3 bases: TGCAGCACCATACCGGGTCTAGGAAATGAGCAGTTCTTC.

This rearrangement joins TRBV28 to TRBJ2-2, with D unclear. The CDR3 covers 16 residues. V was shortened by 3 bases and J by 8 bases, with 19 bases between the two germline ends. From germline, CDR1 is MDHEN and CDR2 SYDVKM. The CDR3 loop reads CASSFTSQLVSGELFF. CDR3 in DNA: TGTGCCAGCAGTTTTACGAGCCAGCTTGTATCGGGGGAGCTGTTTTTT.

The chain recombines TRBV5-4 with TRBJ2-7; 7 nucleotides align to TRBD1. J gave up 2 bases and V 0 bases, and 5 bases lay outside the gene matches. Germline CDR1 and CDR2: SGHNT and YYREEE (reference sequence). This CDR3 spans 15 amino acids. In DNA, the CDR3 is TGTGCCAGCAGCTTGGCCGGGACAGACCCCTACGAGCAGTACTTC. It codes for CASSLAGTDPYEQYF.

The chain uses TRBV6-1 and TRBJ2-1; D perhaps matches TRBD2 (6 bases). Germline V gives CDR1 MNHNS, CDR2 SASEGT. V was cut by 1 base and J by 5 bases, with 21 bases left in between. The CDR3 loop spans 18 amino acids. The DNA for the CDR3 is TGTGCCAGCAGTGAAGAGTTTTTTGGGGGAGGTAGCGACAATGAGCAGTTCTTC. It encodes CASSEEFFGGGSDNEQFF.

This clone was seen a single time. The genes are TRBV10-2 and TRBJ2-1; a possible D gene is TRBD1 (6 bases). CDR1 and CDR2 (germline): WSHSY, SAAADI. CDR3 length equals 13 residues. Trimming pared 6 bases from V and 7 bases from J, leaving 13 bases between. The CDR3 DNA reads as TGCGCCAGCAGACAGGGTTCGTGGAATGAGCAGTTCTTC. It encodes CASRQGSWNEQFF.

The genes are TRBV4-1 and TRBJ2-3; TRBD1 aligns across 8 bases. This CDR3 region has 18 residues. After removal of 0 bases from V and 2 bases from J, the junction contained 10 bases not matched to a gene. Germline assignment: CDR1 MGHRA and CDR2 YSYEKL. CDR3 in amino acids: CASSQDPGQGYNTDTQYF. DNA of the CDR3: TGCGCCAGCAGCCAAGATCCAGGACAGGGTTATAACACAGATACGCAGTATTTT.

J is TRBJ1-2 and V is TRBV9; D may be TRBD1 (5 bases). Germline V CDR1 and CDR2: SGDLS, YYNGEE. V lost 7 bases, J lost 8 bases, and 24 bases lay in between. This CDR3 region has 15 residues. CDR3 bases: TGTGCCAGCGGCGCGACCAACAGGAACCTGCGGGGCTACACCTTC. Translation gives CASGATNRNLRGYTF.

The chain carries TRBV7-9 and TRBJ2-3; 12 nucleotides line up with TRBD2. Losses at the gene ends were 5 bases for V and 1 base for J; bases not matched to a gene: 7. The CDR3 is 17 residues long. CDR1 and CDR2 (germline): SEHNR, FQNEAQ (reference sequence). CDR3 amino acids: CASSPRLAGDGTDTQYF. The CDR3 nucleotides are TGTGCCAGCAGCCCCCGACTAGCGGGAGACGGCACAGATACGCAGTATTTT.